This record concerns one T cell receptor (beta chain) sequence. Its antigen remains unidentified. Per-nucleotide qualities are absent, and no much larger clonotype sits a single base away. One collaborating source in Seattle enrolled patients while the patients were actively infected and followed the patients over time throughout the course of disease. Whole blood was collected in K2EDTA tubes by collaborating institutions according to the institutions' own protocols. For TCRbeta analysis, collaborator samples were shipped as frozen whole blood, as isolated PBMCs, or as DNA extracted from either sample type. These data come from a study of blood T cell repertoires in COVID-19 (dated by TCRdb to about 2020). Notes on the research overall: Samples from collaborators originated in the United States, Italy and Spain and spanned both the acute and convalescent phases of COVID-19. The repertoires were released in a freely available public database meant as a resource for research on the immune response to SARS-CoV-2. Subjects who had been exposed to COVID-19, were actively infected with it, or had recovered from it provided the deeply sampled blood TCRbeta repertoires that made up the dataset. Where available, HLA class I and class II types were obtained from metadata supplied by the sample provider rather than from assay-based typing. Samples came from the ongoing ImmuneRACE study (first 160 participants) plus 1,254 subjects from 6 global collaborators. The prospective study material was composed of cDNA or gDNA derived from T cells, B-cell-depleted T cells, or PBMCs. The sample metadata nearly always contained a de-identified subject ID, COVID-19 status, age in years and sex.

Points the paper makes about the study in general: How much clinical and demographic metadata was included differed by source and by participant, and the metadata was provided uncurated.

From the cysteine through the phenylalanine, the CDR3 covers 15 amino acids. Just CDR3 DNA is preserved here, 45 bases in frame from base 1. The germline V gene provides CDR1 MDHEN and CDR2 SYDVKM. V is cut by 9 bases and J by 6 bases, and the space between the germline ends is 20 bases. TCRbeta CDR3 regions were amplified from genomic DNA by means of the immunoSEQ Assay, a bias-controlled multiplex PCR. The source study handled its data this way. The number of nucleated cells in each sample was estimated from the amplification of reference gene primers within the assay. To quantify the absolute abundance of each unique TCRbeta CDR3 rearrangement, sequence reads were collapsed and filtered. Productive Simpson clonality was computed per sample as the square root of Simpson's diversity index over productive rearrangements. TCRdb took over this immuneACCESS table, retaining in-frame rearrangements with V and J assigned. Such tables are incomplete; in checked studies, under half of the missing clones stem from an unresolved V gene, and the remainder is unexplained. D and trimming come from the DNA, and the V and J calls and clone size come from that table. This sample gives about 300,000 clones in total; approximately 88% of them show up just once. Of the sample, more than 1.1% is held by the ten largest clones.

The source material was peripheral blood. This TCR was recovered from a human donor with COVID-19, enrolled during active disease. The donor label of this sample is uncertain. Rearrangement joined TRBV28 to TRBJ1-4, with the D gene call left open. This receptor has the CDR3 CASYSSGSPDEKLFF. The DNA is as follows: TGTGCCAGTTACTCATCAGGTTCCCCGGATGAAAAACTGTTTTTT. The CDR3, completed at both ends by the reference TRBV28 and TRBJ1-4 genes, gives the full variable domain DVKVTQSSRYLVKRTGEKVFLECVQDMDHENMFWYRQDPGLGLRLIYFSYDVKMKEKGDIPEGYSVSREKKERFSLILESASTNQTSMYLCASYSSGSPDEKLFFGSGTQLSVL.